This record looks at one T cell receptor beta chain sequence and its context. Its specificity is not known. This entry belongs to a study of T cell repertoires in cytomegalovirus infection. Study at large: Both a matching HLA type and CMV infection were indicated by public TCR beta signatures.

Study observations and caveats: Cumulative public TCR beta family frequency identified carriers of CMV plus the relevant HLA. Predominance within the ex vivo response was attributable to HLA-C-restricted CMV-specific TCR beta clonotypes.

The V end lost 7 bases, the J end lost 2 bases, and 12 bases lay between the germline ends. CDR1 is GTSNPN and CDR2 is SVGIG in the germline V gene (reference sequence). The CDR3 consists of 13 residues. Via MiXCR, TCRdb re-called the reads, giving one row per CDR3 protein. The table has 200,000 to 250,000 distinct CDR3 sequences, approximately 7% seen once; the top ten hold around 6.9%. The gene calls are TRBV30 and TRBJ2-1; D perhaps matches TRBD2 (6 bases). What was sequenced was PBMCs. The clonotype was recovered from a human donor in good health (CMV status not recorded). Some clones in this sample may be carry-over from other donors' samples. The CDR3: CASLAFTYNEQFF. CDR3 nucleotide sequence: TGTGCCTCACTAGCCTTCACCTACAATGAGCAGTTCTTC.